These T cell receptor beta chains were read from a single sample in a study of blood T cell repertoires in COVID-19. Here immunoSEQ multiplex PCR was the method, and the copy in TCRdb shows in-frame clones only, minus some. The sample consists of 150,000 to 200,000 clones, around 86% of them appearing once. The sample taken for sequencing was PBMCs or T cells enriched from blood (not recorded which). These TCRs come from a woman aged 30 to 39 who had recovered from COVID-19. CDR3s include the opening cysteine and the closing phenylalanine or tryptophan. D genes are given only for firm matches. Not every row has a clone size; where given, it reads once, few, many or a size class.

TRBJ1-1 - TRBV5-1 TRBD1 TGCGCCAGCAGCCGGGACAGTAACACTGAAGCTTTCTTT CASSRDSNTEAFF
TRBJ2-2 - TRBV19 - TGTGCCAGTATAAGTCCCGCAGGCAACACCGGGGAGCTGTTTTTT CASISPAGNTGELFF
TRBJ2-3 - TRBV6-1 - TGTGCCAGCAGTGAAAGGACAGGGAGGGTCACAGATACGCAGTATTTT CASSERTGRVTDTQYF
TRBJ2-7 - TRBV19 - TGTGCCAGTAGTTCGGGTACCTACGAGCAGTACTTC CASSSGTYEQYF
TRBJ1-4 few TRBV4-1 TRBD1 TGCGCCAGCAGCCCGACAGGGTTCTCAACTAATGAAAAACTGTTTTTT CASSPTGFSTNEKLFF
TRBJ2-7 once TRBV10-3 - TGTGCCATCAGTGATGCCGCGGGAATCGAGGGCGAGCAGTACTTC CAISDAAGIEGEQYF
TRBJ2-1 - TRBV2 - TGTGCCAGCAGTGGAGGACAGATTGCTAGTCCTTACAATGAGCAGTTCTTC CASSGGQIASPYNEQFF
TRBJ2-7 - TRBV20-1 - TGCAGTGCCTCTTACTCCCTCGAGCAGTACTTC CSASYSLEQYF
TRBJ2-5 - TRBV5-1 - TGCGCCAGCAGCTTGACGGGAGCGAGAGAGACCCAGTACTTC CASSLTGARETQYF
TRBJ1-2 - TRBV11-1 - TGTGCCAGCAGCCCGGCAGGGAACTATGGCTACACCTTC CASSPAGNYGYTF
TRBJ2-7 - TRBV27 - TGTGCCAGCAGGGTTTCCATTACAGGGACCTACGAGCAGTACTTC CASRVSITGTYEQYF
TRBJ1-5 - TRBV14 - TGTGCCAGCAGCCAAGATTTGAAGCAACCCCAGCATTTT CASSQDLKQPQHF
TRBJ1-2 - TRBV6-5 - TGTGCCAGCAGTTACGAGGCTGACTATGGCTACACCTTC CASSYEADYGYTF
TRBJ2-7 - TRBV7-8 - TGTGCCAGCAGCTTAGCCCTAGGAGGGGCAGTCTACGAGCAGTACTTC CASSLALGGAVYEQYF